One and the same sample provided the 29 T cell receptor beta chains below, sequenced in a study of neurological immune-mediated disorders (dated by TCRdb to about 2019). The library was produced with 5' RACE. Sequencing relied on an Illumina HiSeq 2500. Using fastp trimming at Q25 and MiXCR clonotype assembly, TCRdb reanalyzed the public sequencing data and kept in-frame beta chains. Under each unique CDR3 protein, matching rows form one entry showing the most common genes and DNA. This sample is represented by around 25,000 distinct CDR3 sequences; roughly 2.7% of them were singletons. About 2.3% of the sample goes to the ten largest clones. The specimen sequenced was PBMCs. All receptors come from a woman in her fifties or sixties with multiple sclerosis.

At least ten counts were recorded for this clonotype. V is TRBV10-3 and J is TRBJ2-5; the match to TRBD2 covers 10 bases. CDR3 length: 16 residues. J gave up 0 bases and V 6 bases, and 7 bases lay outside the gene matches. Germline CDR1 is ENHRY and CDR2 is SYGVKD. The CDR3 bases are TGTGCCATCAGCTCCTCTAGCGGGGGCTACCAAGAGACCCAGTACTTC. Protein product: CAISSSSGGYQETQYF.

This clonotype has ten or more counts. This chain links TRBV7-6 with TRBJ2-3, with D perhaps given as TRBD1 or TRBD2 (5 bases each). The V gene lost 6 bases and the J gene lost 5 bases, with 12 bases spanning the gap. The CDR3 consists of 13 residues. The germline V gene has CDR1 SGHVS and CDR2 FNYEAQ. The CDR3 nucleotides are TGTGCCAGCAGTTTCAAGAGGGGAGATACGCAGTATTTT. This encodes CASSFKRGDTQYF.

This clonotype was observed many times. The V call is TRBV6-6, the J call TRBJ1-1; TRBD1 aligns across 7 bases. This CDR3 spans 14 amino acids. Germline values: CDR1 MNHNY, CDR2 SVGAGI (reference sequence). J gave up 4 bases and V 5 bases, and 7 bases lay outside the gene matches. The CDR3 nucleotides are TGTGCCAGCAGTGCCTCGACAGGGCGCACTGAAGCTTTCTTT. As protein: CASSASTGRTEAFF.

This clonotype was counted ten times or more. This rearrangement joins TRBV6-5 to TRBJ1-1, with D uncertain. Looked up from germline, CDR1 is MNHEY and CDR2 is SVGAGI. The CDR3 covers 14 residues. V gave up 2 bases and J gave up 0 bases, with 7 bases separating them. The CDR3 here is CASSYRELNTEAFF. In DNA, the CDR3 is TGTGCCAGCAGTTACCGGGAACTGAACACTGAAGCTTTCTTT.

This clonotype was observed many times. J is TRBJ1-1 and V is TRBV5-1, with TRBD1 as a possible D gene (5 bases). CDR1 SGHRS and CDR2 YFSETQ come from the germline V gene. The CDR3 runs 14 residues. The V gene lost 0 bases and the J gene lost 5 bases, with 11 bases spanning the gap. CDR3 residues: CASSLEDTRTEAFF. The CDR3, as DNA: TGCGCCAGCAGCTTGGAGGACACGAGGACTGAAGCTTTCTTT.

This clonotype is labeled medium-sized. The chain uses TRBV7-9 and TRBJ1-1; D may be TRBD1 (6 bases). Between the trimmed V and J ends, which lost 5 bases and 1 base, there was a span of 11 bases. The CDR3 has 14 amino acids. Germline V CDR1 and CDR2: SEHNR, FQNEAQ (reference sequence). DNA of the CDR3: TGTGCCAGCAGCCGGACAGTAAGGAACACTGAAGCTTTCTTT. Translated, it gives CASSRTVRNTEAFF.

The chain couples TRBV20-1 to TRBJ2-7, with D hard to call. Trimming stripped 2 bases from V and 7 bases from J, with 9 bases between. The CDR3 has 11 amino acids. Germline CDR1 and CDR2: DFQATT and SNEGSKA (reference sequence). The CDR3 sequence: CSARSREEQYF. CDR3 DNA sequence: TGCAGTGCTAGATCTAGGGAAGAGCAGTACTTC.

This clonotype was counted ten times or more. The rearrangement links TRBV6-5 to TRBJ2-7; 8 bases are a match to TRBD2. Germline lookup yields CDR1 MNHEY and CDR2 SVGAGI. The V gene end was trimmed by 6 bases and the J gene end by 4 bases; junction bases not matched to a gene: 8. There are 14 residues in the CDR3. CDR3 sequence reads: CASRFQRGGYEQYF. CDR3 nucleotides: TGTGCCAGCAGGTTCCAACGCGGGGGGTACGAGCAGTACTTC.

This clonotype was seen at least ten times. The chain has TRBV7-9 and TRBJ2-1, with D hard to call. Germline V gene sequence: CDR1 SEHNR, CDR2 FQNEAQ (reference sequence). Trimming took off 4 bases at V and 9 bases at J, with 10 bases between the two ends. This CDR3 comprises 12 residues. The CDR3 nucleotides read TGTGCCAGCAGCTCCCTTTCGGCTGAGCAGTTCTTC. Its translation is CASSSLSAEQFF.

In its sample, this clonotype was seen many times. The J gene is TRBJ2-5, the V gene TRBV20-1, with 11 bases matching TRBD2. This CDR3 contains 16 residues. The J segment lost 5 bases and the V segment lost 2 bases, leaving 10 bases of the junction unmatched. The germline V gene encodes CDR1 DFQATT and CDR2 SNEGSKA (reference sequence). CDR3 bases: TGCAGTGCTAGAAGCGCTAGCGGGGGGTCGGGCGAGACCCAGTACTTC. This translates into CSARSASGGSGETQYF.

This clonotype was seen at least ten times. J is TRBJ2-5 and V is TRBV5-4; 11 nucleotides match TRBD2. CDR1 SGHNT and CDR2 YYREEE come from the germline V gene (reference sequence). V was clipped by 4 bases and J by 0 bases; unmatched bases: 5. There are 16 residues in the CDR3. DNA of the CDR3: TGTGCCAGCAGCCGTAGCGGGAGGGAGTACCAAGAGACCCAGTACTTC. Protein product: CASSRSGREYQETQYF.

Many counts were recorded for this clonotype. For the CDR3, the DNA is TGTGCCAGCAGCTTAAATGGGGGATCGACCGCAGATACGCAGTATTTT. It is translated as CASSLNGGSTADTQYF. The chain employs TRBV7-2 and TRBJ2-3; either TRBD1 or TRBD2 may fit D (5 bases each). The CDR3 sequence is 16 residues long. Germline CDR1 SGHTA, CDR2 FQGNSA. V dropped 2 bases and J dropped 4 bases, with 16 bases sitting between them.

This clonotype was counted at least ten times. The chain joins TRBV7-2 to TRBJ1-2, with TRBD1 matching 7 bases. V lost 2 bases, J lost 7 bases, and 7 bases stayed unmatched. The CDR3 is made up of 14 amino acids. Germline V lookup: CDR1 SGHTA, CDR2 FQGNSA. In nucleotides, the CDR3 is TGTGCCAGCAGCTTACAAGGGGGCCTCTCTGGCTACACCTTC. It specifies CASSLQGGLSGYTF.

This clonotype was recorded many times. The chain is built from TRBV10-3 and TRBJ2-1; possibly TRBD2 for D (7 bases). The CDR3 is 15 amino acids. Germline V CDR1 and CDR2: ENHRY, SYGVKD. V lost 7 bases, J lost 6 bases, and 19 bases lay in between. The CDR3 region has the DNA TGTGCCATCACCTCGGCGGGGGCCATAGCCAATGAGCAGTTCTTC. This encodes CAITSAGAIANEQFF.

This clonotype was seen more than once but under ten times. CDR3: CASSLVDRPRQSEQFF. DNA of the CDR3: TGTGCCAGCAGCTTAGTCGATAGGCCTCGGCAAAGTGAGCAGTTCTTC. The chain employs TRBV11-2 and TRBJ2-1; no firm D call. The germline V gene encodes CDR1 SGHAT and CDR2 FQNNGV. Trimming took off 1 base at V and 9 bases at J, with 19 bases between the two ends. The CDR3 runs to 16 residues. The variable domain in full, completed from reference TRBV11-2 and TRBJ2-1, reads EAGVAQSPRYKIIEKRQSVAFWCNPISGHATLYWYQQILGQGPKLLIQFQNNGVVDDSQLPKDRFSAERLKGVDSTLKIQPAKLEDSAVYLCASSLVDRPRQSEQFFGPGTRLTVL.

This clonotype was recorded at least ten times. J is TRBJ1-1 and V is TRBV29-1, with a possible D match to TRBD1 (5 bases). V was clipped by 0 bases and J by 1 base, with 15 bases between them. This CDR3 comprises 16 residues. CDR1 and CDR2 (germline): SQVTM, ANQGSEA. The CDR3 loop is CSVEDGIGTWNTEAFF. CDR3 sequence (DNA): TGCAGCGTTGAAGATGGGATCGGGACCTGGAACACTGAAGCTTTCTTT.

This clonotype has ten or more counts. The chain combines TRBV12-3 or TRBV12-4 with TRBJ2-2; D is perhaps TRBD1 (5 bases). This CDR3 contains 12 residues. V was shortened by 6 bases and J by 5 bases, with 7 bases between the two germline ends. The chain's CDR3 is CASSPGTGELFF. For the CDR3, the DNA is TGTGCCAGCAGCCCAGGGACCGGGGAGCTGTTTTTT.

The J gene is TRBJ2-7, the V gene TRBV11-3; the D gene is possibly TRBD1 (6 bases). The CDR3 has 17 residues. CDR1 is SGHNT and CDR2 is YENEEA in the germline V gene. Trimming left V 1 base short and J 2 bases short, with 18 bases between. In DNA form, the CDR3 reads TGTGCCAGCAGCTTAGGGCCCGCGGCAGGGGTCGCCTACGAGCAGTACTTC. This sequence encodes CASSLGPAAGVAYEQYF.

The chain couples TRBV10-3 to TRBJ1-2; no definite D call. Germline V gene sequence: CDR1 ENHRY, CDR2 SYGVKD. The CDR3 is 15 residues long. The V and J ends lost 7 bases and 0 bases respectively, with 15 bases between them. In DNA, the CDR3 is TGTGCCATCACCCCAATAGGAAACTCTAACTATGGCTACACCTTC. Translating gives CAITPIGNSNYGYTF.

In its sample, this clonotype was seen many times. V gene TRBV20-1 combines with J gene TRBJ2-3; 7 nucleotides line up with TRBD2. CDR1 and CDR2 (germline): DFQATT, SNEGSKA (reference sequence). V was pared by 4 bases and J by 1 base, with 8 bases of the junction left unmatched. This CDR3 spans 15 amino acids. CDR3 region: CSANRASGRTDTQYF. The CDR3 DNA reads TGCAGTGCTAACCGAGCTAGCGGTCGCACAGATACGCAGTATTTT.

This clonotype came up many times. The chain carries TRBV7-2 and TRBJ1-4; the D is unclear. V lost 4 bases, J lost 0 bases, and 6 bases lay in between. Germline V gene data show CDR1 as SGHTA and CDR2 as FQGNSA. The CDR3 is made up of 14 amino acids. CDR3 region: CASSSDATNEKLFF. The CDR3 DNA follows: TGTGCCAGCAGCTCGGATGCAACTAATGAAAAACTGTTTTTT.

This clonotype is medium-sized in the sample. The chain links TRBV3-1 to TRBJ1-2; D uncertain. V gave up 1 base and J gave up 4 bases, with 10 bases separating them. Per germline, CDR1 LGHDT and CDR2 YNNKEL (reference sequence). The CDR3 has 14 amino acids. CDR3 region: CASSQVPQVYGYTF. The CDR3 DNA follows: TGTGCCAGCAGCCAAGTGCCGCAGGTCTATGGCTACACCTTC.

This clonotype is medium-sized within its sample. The chain carries TRBV9 and TRBJ1-1, with no clear D. Germline V gives CDR1 SGDLS, CDR2 YYNGEE. CDR3 size: 15 residues. V shed 0 bases and J shed 0 bases, with 9 bases lying between them. The CDR3 nucleotides read TGTGCCAGCAGCGTAGGGGGAGCGTTGAACACTGAAGCTTTCTTT. Encoded protein: CASSVGGALNTEAFF.

This clonotype was recorded at least ten times. The gene calls are TRBV10-3 and TRBJ2-7; D possibly corresponds to TRBD2 (6 bases). This CDR3 spans 14 amino acids. V lost 0 bases and J lost 6, with 12 bases in between. CDR1 is ENHRY and CDR2 is SYGVKD in the germline V gene. CDR3 protein: CAISESDYTGEQYF. In nucleotides, the CDR3 is TGTGCCATCAGTGAGTCGGACTACACGGGCGAGCAGTACTTC.

This clonotype came up many times. The chain combines TRBV20-1 with TRBJ1-1, with a weak D call TRBD1 (5 bases). CDR1 is DFQATT and CDR2 is SNEGSKA in the germline V gene (reference sequence). Trimming pared 1 base from V and 0 bases from J, leaving 15 bases between. The CDR3 contains 16 residues. In DNA, the CDR3 is TGCAGTGCTAGAGTTCTGGGCAGGGCGGTGAACACTGAAGCTTTCTTT. Protein product: CSARVLGRAVNTEAFF.

There are many counts of this clonotype. The chain combines TRBV9 with TRBJ2-5; 10 bases align to TRBD2. CDR3 length: 15 amino acids. Germline CDR1 and CDR2: SGDLS and YYNGEE. J was trimmed by 5 bases and V by 5 bases; bases with no gene match: 9. The CDR3 bases are TGTGCCAGCAGTCCTAGCGGGAGTATTACGGAGACCCAGTACTTC. This sequence encodes CASSPSGSITETQYF.

This clonotype was counted many times. V gene TRBV3-1 combines with J gene TRBJ2-7; TRBD1 matches at 11 bases. In germline, CDR1 is LGHDT, CDR2 YNNKEL (reference sequence). The CDR3 sequence is 15 residues long. V shed 2 bases, J shed 7 bases, and the junction held 7 bases outside the gene matches. DNA for the CDR3: TGTGCCAGCAGCCAATTCGGACAGGGGGCTGGGGAGCAGTACTTC. Its translation: CASSQFGQGAGEQYF.

This clonotype was observed many times. A junction end diverges from the germline sequence, so it may reflect a read error. The chain employs TRBV20-1 and TRBJ1-5, with D tentatively TRBD1 (6 bases). CDR3 length: 11 residues. Germline V gene sequence: CDR1 DFQATT, CDR2 SNEGSKA (reference sequence). CDR3: CSARIAGAQNF. CDR3 sequence (DNA): TGCAGTGCTAGGATCGCAGGGGCCCAGAATTTT.

The rearrangement joins TRBV6-1 to TRBJ1-3; TRBD1 might be the D (5 bases). The CDR3 extends over 16 amino acids. Between the trimmed V and J ends, which lost 6 bases and 0 bases, there was a span of 15 bases. Germline-derived CDR1 and CDR2 are MNHNS and SASEGT. Here the CDR3 DNA reads TGTGCCAGCAGGCCGACCTCGGGGGGCTCTGGAAACACCATATATTTT. It specifies CASRPTSGGSGNTIYF.